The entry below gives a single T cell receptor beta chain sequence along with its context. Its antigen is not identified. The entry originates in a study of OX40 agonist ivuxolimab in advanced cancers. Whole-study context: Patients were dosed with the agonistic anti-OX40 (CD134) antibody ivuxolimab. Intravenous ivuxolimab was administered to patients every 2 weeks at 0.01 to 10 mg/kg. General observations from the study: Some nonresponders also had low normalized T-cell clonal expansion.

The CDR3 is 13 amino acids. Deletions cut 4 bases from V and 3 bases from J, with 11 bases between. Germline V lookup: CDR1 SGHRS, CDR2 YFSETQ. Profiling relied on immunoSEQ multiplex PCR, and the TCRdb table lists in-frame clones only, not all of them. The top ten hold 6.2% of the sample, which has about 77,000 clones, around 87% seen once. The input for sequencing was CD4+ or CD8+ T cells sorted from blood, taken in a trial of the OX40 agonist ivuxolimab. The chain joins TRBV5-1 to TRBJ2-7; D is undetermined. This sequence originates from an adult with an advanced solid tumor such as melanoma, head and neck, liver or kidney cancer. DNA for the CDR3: TGCGCCAGCAGCCCCCAGCTAGACTACGAGCAGTACTTC. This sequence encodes CASSPQLDYEQYF.